The 7 T cell receptor beta chains listed next were all sequenced from one sample in a study of T-cell memory formation after mild COVID-19. TCRdb reprocessed the 5' RACE reads with MiXCR, giving one entry per CDR3 protein. The sample includes a few hundred thousand distinct CDR3 sequences, more than 20% of them seen just once. Sequencing used PBMCs or a T cell subset sorted from them (not recorded which). The receptors originated from an adult woman who had mild COVID-19 (a few samples of this study predate the infection). Cell type and time point are not known.

The genes are TRBV27 and TRBJ2-7; tentatively, D is TRBD2 (5 bases). CDR3 length: 15 residues. The germline gives CDR1 MNHEY, CDR2 SMNVEV (reference sequence). V was cut by 5 bases and J by 3 bases, with 17 bases left in between. The CDR3 spells CASSPPEARDYEQYF. The CDR3 bases are TGTGCCAGCAGTCCTCCGGAGGCACGGGACTACGAGCAGTACTTC.

This clonotype was seen only a few times. V is TRBV11-2 and J is TRBJ1-6; D not certain. The CDR3 runs to 15 residues. V was pared by 5 bases and J by 7 bases, with 15 bases between. The germline V gene encodes CDR1 SGHAT and CDR2 FQNNGV. DNA for the CDR3: TGTGCCAGCAGCGATGAGGCTACCCCCAATTCACCCCTCCACTTT. The encoded protein is CASSDEATPNSPLHF.

In this sample, this clonotype turned up a few times. The V and J genes are TRBV15 and TRBJ2-7; no firm D call. The CDR3 spans 13 residues. Germline V gene lookup returns CDR1 LNHNV and CDR2 YYDKDF (reference sequence). The V end lost 0 bases, the J end lost 4 bases, and 7 bases lay between the germline ends. The CDR3 reads CATSRDGEYEQYF. The CDR3 DNA follows: TGTGCCACCAGCAGAGATGGCGAGTACGAGCAGTACTTC.

The chain combines TRBV7-9 with TRBJ1-5; 7 positions match TRBD1. V lost 4 bases, J lost 7 bases, and 4 bases stayed unmatched. The CDR3 extends over 13 amino acids. Germline V gene data show CDR1 as SEHNR and CDR2 as FQNEAQ (reference sequence). This CDR3 is CASSYDRDQPQHF. Written as DNA, the CDR3 is TGTGCCAGCAGCTACGACAGGGACCAGCCCCAGCATTTT.

The V gene is TRBV7-7, the J gene TRBJ2-1; D gene uncertain. From germline, CDR1 is SSHAT and CDR2 FNYEAQ (reference sequence). The CDR3 extends over 13 amino acids. V was pared by 3 bases and J by 9 bases, with 12 bases between. CDR3 DNA sequence: TGTGCCAGCAGCTTGGCCAGCACTTCTGAGCAGTTCTTC. This encodes CASSLASTSEQFF. The variable domain in full, completed from reference TRBV7-7 and TRBJ2-1, reads GAGVSQSPRYKVTKRGQDVTLRCDPISSHATLYWYQQALGQGPEFLTYFNYEAQPDKSGLPSDRFSAERPEGSISTLTIQRTEQRDSAMYRCASSLASTSEQFFGPGTRLTVL.

This rearrangement joins TRBV5-1 to TRBJ2-3, with D possibly TRBD2 on 5 matching bases. CDR3 length: 14 amino acids. V was pared by 1 base and J by 1 base, with 7 bases between. Germline V gene lookup returns CDR1 SGHRS and CDR2 YFSETQ. The CDR3 sequence is CASSLWRGTDTQYF. CDR3 coding DNA: TGCGCCAGCAGCTTGTGGCGGGGCACAGATACGCAGTATTTT.

The chain recombines TRBV20-1 with TRBJ2-5; 8 bases fit TRBD2. CDR1 and CDR2 from the germline V gene are DFQATT and SNEGSKA (reference sequence). The CDR3 extends over 13 amino acids. V lost 3 bases and J lost 4; bases outside the gene matches: 4. The CDR3 nucleotides are TGCAGTGCTAGGGCGGCGGGAGGAGAGACCCAGTACTTC. Translated: CSARAAGGETQYF.